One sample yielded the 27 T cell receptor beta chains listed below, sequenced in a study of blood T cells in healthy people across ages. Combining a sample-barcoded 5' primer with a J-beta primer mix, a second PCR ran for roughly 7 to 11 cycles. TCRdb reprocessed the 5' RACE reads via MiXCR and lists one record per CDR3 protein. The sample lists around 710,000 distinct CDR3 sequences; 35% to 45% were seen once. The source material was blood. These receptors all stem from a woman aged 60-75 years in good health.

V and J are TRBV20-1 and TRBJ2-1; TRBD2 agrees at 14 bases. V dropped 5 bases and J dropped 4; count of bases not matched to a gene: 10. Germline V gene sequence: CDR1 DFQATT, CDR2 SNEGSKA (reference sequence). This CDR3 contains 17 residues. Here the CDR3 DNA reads TGCAGTGCTGATCTTCCGGGACTAGCGGGAGTGTACAATGAGCAGTTCTTC. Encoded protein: CSADLPGLAGVYNEQFF.

CDR3 bases: TGCAGTGCTACCGTAGGTCCCCCCACTGAGCAGTTCTTC. Translating it yields CSATVGPPTEQFF. The gene calls are TRBV20-1 and TRBJ2-1; no reliable D call. This CDR3 has 13 residues. Germline assignment: CDR1 DFQATT and CDR2 SNEGSKA (reference sequence). V lost 4 bases, J lost 9 bases, and 16 bases lay in between.

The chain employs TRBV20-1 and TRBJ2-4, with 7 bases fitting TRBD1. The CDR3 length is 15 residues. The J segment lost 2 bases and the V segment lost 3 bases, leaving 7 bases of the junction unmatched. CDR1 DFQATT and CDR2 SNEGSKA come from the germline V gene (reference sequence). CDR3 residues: CSASGQDATKNIQYF. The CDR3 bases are TGCAGTGCTAGCGGACAGGACGCGACCAAAAACATTCAGTACTTC.

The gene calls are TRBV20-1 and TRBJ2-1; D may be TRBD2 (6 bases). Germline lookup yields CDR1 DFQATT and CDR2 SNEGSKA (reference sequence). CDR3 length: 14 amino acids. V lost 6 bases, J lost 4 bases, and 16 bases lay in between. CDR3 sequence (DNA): TGCAGTGCGGACCTGGAGGGCGTGTACAATGAGCAGTTCTTC. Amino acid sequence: CSADLEGVYNEQFF.

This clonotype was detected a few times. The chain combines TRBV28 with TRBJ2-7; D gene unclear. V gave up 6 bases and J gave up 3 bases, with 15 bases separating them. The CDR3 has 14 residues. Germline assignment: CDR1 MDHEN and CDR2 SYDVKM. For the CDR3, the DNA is TGTGCCAGCAGCTCGGCCGATCGATACTACGAGCAGTACTTC. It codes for CASSSADRYYEQYF.

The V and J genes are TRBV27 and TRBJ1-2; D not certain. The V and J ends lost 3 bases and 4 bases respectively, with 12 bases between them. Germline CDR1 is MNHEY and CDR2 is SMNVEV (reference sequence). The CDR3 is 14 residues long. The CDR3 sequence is CASSFGIASYGYTF. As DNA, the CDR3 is TGTGCCAGCAGTTTTGGAATAGCTAGCTATGGCTACACCTTC.

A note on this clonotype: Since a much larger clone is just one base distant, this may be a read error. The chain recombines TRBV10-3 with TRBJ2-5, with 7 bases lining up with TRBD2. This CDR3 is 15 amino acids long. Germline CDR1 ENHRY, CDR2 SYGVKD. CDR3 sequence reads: CVINTRAGNQETQYF. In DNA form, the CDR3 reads TGTGTCATTAACACTAGAGCGGGGAACCAAGAGACCCAGTACTTC.

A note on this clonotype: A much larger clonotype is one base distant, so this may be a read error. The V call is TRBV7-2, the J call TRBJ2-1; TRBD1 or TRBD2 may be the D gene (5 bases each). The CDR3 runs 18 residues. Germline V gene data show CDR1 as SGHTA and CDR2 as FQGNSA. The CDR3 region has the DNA TGTGCCAGCAGCTTAGATGTGGGGACCCCACTACTATACAATGGGCAGTTCTTC. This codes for CASSLDVGTPLLYNGQFF.

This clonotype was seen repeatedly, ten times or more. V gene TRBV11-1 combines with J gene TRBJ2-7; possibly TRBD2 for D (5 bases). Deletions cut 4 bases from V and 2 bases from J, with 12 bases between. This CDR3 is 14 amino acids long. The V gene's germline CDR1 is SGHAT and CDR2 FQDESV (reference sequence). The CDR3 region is CASSSSLGAYEQYF. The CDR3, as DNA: TGTGCCAGCAGCTCAAGTTTGGGAGCCTACGAGCAGTACTTC.

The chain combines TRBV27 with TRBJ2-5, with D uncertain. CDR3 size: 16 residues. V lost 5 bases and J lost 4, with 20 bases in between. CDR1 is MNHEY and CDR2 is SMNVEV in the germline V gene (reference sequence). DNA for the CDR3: TGTGCCAGCAGTCCCTATCGGTGGGAAAGTGGAGAGACCCAGTACTTC. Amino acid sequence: CASSPYRWESGETQYF.

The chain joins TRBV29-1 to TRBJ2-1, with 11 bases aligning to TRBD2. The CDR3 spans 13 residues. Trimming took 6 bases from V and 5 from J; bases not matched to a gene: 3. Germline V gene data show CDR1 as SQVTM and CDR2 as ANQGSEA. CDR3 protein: CSVGLAGNNEQFF. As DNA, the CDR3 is TGCAGCGTCGGACTAGCGGGTAACAATGAGCAGTTCTTC.

Written as DNA, the CDR3 is TGCGCCAGCAGCTTGGCGGGGGGACAGCTCACCGGGGAGCTGTTTTTT. Translation: CASSLAGGQLTGELFF. V gene TRBV5-1 combines with J gene TRBJ2-2, with D tentatively TRBD1 or TRBD2 (7 bases each). The CDR3 length is 16 residues. Trimming shortened V by 0 bases and J by 4 bases, and 13 bases separated the two germline ends. CDR1 is SGHRS, CDR2 YFSETQ, per germline.

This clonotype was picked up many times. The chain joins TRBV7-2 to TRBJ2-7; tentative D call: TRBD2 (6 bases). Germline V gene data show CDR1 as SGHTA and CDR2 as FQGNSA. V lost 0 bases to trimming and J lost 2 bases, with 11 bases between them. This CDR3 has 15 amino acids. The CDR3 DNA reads TGTGCCAGCAGCTTAGCGCGGGGTAATACCTACGAGCAGTACTTC. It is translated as CASSLARGNTYEQYF.

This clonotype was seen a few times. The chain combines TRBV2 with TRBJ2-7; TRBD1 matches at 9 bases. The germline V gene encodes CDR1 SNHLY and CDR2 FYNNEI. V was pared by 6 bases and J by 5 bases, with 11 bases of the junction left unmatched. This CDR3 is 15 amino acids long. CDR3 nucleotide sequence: TGTGCCAGCAGCCGGGACAGGGCGGGTATCGACGAGCAGTACTTC. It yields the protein CASSRDRAGIDEQYF.

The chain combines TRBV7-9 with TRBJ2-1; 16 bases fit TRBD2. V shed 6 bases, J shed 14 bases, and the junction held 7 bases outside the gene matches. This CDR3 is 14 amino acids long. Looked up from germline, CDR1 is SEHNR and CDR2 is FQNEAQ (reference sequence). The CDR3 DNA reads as TGTGCCAGCAGATTGGGACTAGCGGGGGGGCCTGAGTTCTTC. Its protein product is CASRLGLAGGPEFF.

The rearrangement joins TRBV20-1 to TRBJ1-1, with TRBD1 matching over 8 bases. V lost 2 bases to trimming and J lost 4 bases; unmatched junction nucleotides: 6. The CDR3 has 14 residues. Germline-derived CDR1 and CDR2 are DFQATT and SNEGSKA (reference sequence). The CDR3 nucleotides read TGCAGTGCTAGACCCACGACAGGGGCCACTGAAGCTTTCTTT. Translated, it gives CSARPTTGATEAFF.

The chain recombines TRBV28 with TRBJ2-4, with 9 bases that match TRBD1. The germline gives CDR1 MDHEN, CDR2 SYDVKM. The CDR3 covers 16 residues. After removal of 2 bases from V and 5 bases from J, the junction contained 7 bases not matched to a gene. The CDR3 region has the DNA TGTGCCAGCAGTTTAAGTAGGGGACAGGGACAAAACATTCAGTACTTC. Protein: CASSLSRGQGQNIQYF.

CDR3 in DNA: TGTGCCATCAGAGTTCGAGGAACCTACAATGAGCAGTTCTTC. It yields the protein CAIRVRGTYNEQFF. The J gene is TRBJ2-1, the V gene TRBV10-3; D gene unclear. The germline CDR1 and CDR2 sequences are ENHRY and SYGVKD. V was pared by 6 bases and J by 2 bases, with 11 bases between. This CDR3 comprises 14 residues.

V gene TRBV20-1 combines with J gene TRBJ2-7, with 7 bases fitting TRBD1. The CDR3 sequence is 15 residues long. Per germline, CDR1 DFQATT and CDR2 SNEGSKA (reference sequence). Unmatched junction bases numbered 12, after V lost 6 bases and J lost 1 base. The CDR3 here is CSALIEGAKSYEQYF. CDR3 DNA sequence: TGCAGTGCCTTGATCGAGGGGGCGAAGTCCTACGAGCAGTACTTC.

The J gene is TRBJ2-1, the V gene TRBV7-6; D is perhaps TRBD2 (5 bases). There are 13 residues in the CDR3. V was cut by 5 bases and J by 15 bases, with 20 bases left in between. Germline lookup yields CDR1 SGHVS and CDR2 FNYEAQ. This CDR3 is CASSRHVSGLWFF. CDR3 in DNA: TGTGCCAGCAGCCGCCACGTCAGCGGACTCTGGTTCTTC.

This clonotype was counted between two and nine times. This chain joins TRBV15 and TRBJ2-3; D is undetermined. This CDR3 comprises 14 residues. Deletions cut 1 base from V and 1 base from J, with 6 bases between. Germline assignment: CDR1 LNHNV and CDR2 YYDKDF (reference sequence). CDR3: CATSRGGGTDTQYF. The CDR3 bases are TGTGCCACCAGCAGAGGGGGTGGCACAGATACGCAGTATTTT.

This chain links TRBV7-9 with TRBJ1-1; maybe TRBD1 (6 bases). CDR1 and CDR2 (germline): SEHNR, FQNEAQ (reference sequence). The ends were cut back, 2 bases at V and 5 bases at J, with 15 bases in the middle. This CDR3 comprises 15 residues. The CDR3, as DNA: TGTGCCAGCAGCTTATCCCCGAACAGGGCGACTGAAGCTTTCTTT. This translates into CASSLSPNRATEAFF.

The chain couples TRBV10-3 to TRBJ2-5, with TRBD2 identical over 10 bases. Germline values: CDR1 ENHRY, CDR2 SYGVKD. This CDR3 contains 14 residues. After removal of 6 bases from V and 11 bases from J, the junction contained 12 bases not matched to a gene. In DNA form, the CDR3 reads TGTGCCATCAGATTTAGCGGGGGGCACAATGAGCAGTACTTC. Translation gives CAIRFSGGHNEQYF.

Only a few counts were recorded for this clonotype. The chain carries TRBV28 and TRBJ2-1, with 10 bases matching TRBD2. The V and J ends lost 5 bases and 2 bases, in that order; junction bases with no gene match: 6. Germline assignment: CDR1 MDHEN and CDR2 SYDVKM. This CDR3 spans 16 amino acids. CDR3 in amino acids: CASSALSGGAYNEQFF. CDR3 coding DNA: TGTGCCAGCAGTGCCCTCAGCGGGGGGGCCTACAATGAGCAGTTCTTC.

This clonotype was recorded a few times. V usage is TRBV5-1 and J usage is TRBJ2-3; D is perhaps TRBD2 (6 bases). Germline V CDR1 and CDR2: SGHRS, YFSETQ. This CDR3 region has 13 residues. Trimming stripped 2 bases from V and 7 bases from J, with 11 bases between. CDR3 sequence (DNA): TGCGCCAGCAGCTTCGGGAGTACGAATACGCAGTATTTT. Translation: CASSFGSTNTQYF. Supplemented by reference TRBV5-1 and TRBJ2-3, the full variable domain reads KAGVTQTPRYLIKTRGQQVTLSCSPISGHRSVSWYQQTPGQGLQFLFEYFSETQRNKGNFPGRFSGRQFSNSRSEMNVSTLELGDSALYLCASSFGSTNTQYFGPGTRLTVL.

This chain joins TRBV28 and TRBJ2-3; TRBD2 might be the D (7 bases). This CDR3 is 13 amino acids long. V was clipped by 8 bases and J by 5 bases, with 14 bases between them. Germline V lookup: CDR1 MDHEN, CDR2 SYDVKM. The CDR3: CASQGGGGDTQYF. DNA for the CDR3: TGTGCCAGCCAAGGAGGGGGGGGAGATACGCAGTATTTT. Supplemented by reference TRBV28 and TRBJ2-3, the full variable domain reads DVKVTQSSRYLVKRTGEKVFLECVQDMDHENMFWYRQDPGLGLRLIYFSYDVKMKEKGDIPEGYSVSREKKERFSLILESASTNQTSMYLCASQGGGGDTQYFGPGTRLTVL.

The CDR3 reads CASSPTTRAKLYEQYF. CDR3 DNA sequence: TGTGCCAGCAGCCCGACAACCCGAGCGAAACTCTACGAGCAGTACTTC. The chain links TRBV7-3 to TRBJ2-7, with D unclear. The V end was cut by 5 bases, the J end by 3 bases, with 20 bases between. The CDR3 covers 16 residues. CDR1 is SGHTA, CDR2 FQGTGA, per germline.